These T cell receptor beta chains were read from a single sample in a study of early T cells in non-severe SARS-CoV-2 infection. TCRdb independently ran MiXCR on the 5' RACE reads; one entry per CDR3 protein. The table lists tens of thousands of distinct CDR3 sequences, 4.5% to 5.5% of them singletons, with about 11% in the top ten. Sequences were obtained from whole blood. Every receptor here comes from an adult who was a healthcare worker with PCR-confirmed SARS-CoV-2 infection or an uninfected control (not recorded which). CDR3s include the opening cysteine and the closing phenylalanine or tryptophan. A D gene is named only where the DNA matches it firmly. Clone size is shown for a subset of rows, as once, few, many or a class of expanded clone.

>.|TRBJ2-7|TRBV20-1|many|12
TGCAGTGCTAGTTCTCTCTTGGACGAGCAGTACTTC
CSASSLLDEQYF
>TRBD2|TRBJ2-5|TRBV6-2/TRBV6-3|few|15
TGTGCCAGCAGTTGGGGGACTAGCGCCCAAGAGACCCAGTACTTC
CASSWGTSAQETQYF
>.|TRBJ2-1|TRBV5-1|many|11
TGCGCCAGCAGGTTGCAGGGTGAGCAGTTCTTC
CASRLQGEQFF
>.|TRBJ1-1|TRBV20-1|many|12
TGCAGTGCCCTTGCAGGGCGCGGTGAAGCTTTCTTT
CSALAGRGEAFF
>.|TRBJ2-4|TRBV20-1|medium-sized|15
TGCAGTGCTAGAGATCTTTTCGGACAGAAAAACATTCAGTACTTC
CSARDLFGQKNIQYF
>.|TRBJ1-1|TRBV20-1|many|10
TGCAGTGTACTGAACACTGAAGCTTTCTTT
CSVLNTEAFF
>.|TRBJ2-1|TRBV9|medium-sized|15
TGTGCCAGCAGCCTTCGAGCGTCCGCTGACAATGAGCAGTTCTTC
CASSLRASADNEQFF
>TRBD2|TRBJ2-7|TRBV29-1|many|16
TGCAGCGTTGAACTATTCACTAGCGGGGAAGCCTACGAGCAGTACTTC
CSVELFTSGEAYEQYF
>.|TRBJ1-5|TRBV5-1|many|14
TGCGCCAGCAGCTTGGATGGGGGCAATCAGCCCCAGCATTTT
CASSLDGGNQPQHF
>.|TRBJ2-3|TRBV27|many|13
TGTGCCAGCACCATGGGGAGCACAGATACGCAGTATTTT
CASTMGSTDTQYF
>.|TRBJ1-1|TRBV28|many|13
TGTGCCAGCATACCGTTTGGGAACACTGAAGCTTTCTTT
CASIPFGNTEAFF
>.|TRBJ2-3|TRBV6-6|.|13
TGTGCCAGCAGTTACATCGAGACAGATACGCAGTATTTT
CASSYIETDTQYF
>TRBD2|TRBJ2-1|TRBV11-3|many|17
TGTGCCAGCAGCCCTCGCTTGGGACTAGCGTCGGGCAATGAGCAGTTCTTC
CASSPRLGLASGNEQFF
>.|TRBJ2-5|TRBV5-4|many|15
TGTGCCAGAAAATACATGGTTCGCCACGAAGAGACCCAGTACTTC
CARKYMVRHEETQYF
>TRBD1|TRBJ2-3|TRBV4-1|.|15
TGCGCCAGCAGCCAAGACCCAGGGGGCAGGGATACGCAGTATTTT
CASSQDPGGRDTQYF
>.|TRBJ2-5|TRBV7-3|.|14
TGTGCCAGCAGCCTCAGCAGGGAGGACGAGACCCAGTACTTC
CASSLSREDETQYF
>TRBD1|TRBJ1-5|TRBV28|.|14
TGTGCCAGCATACCTGGGACAGGGAATCAGCCCCAGCATTTT
CASIPGTGNQPQHF
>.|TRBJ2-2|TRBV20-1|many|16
TGCAGTGCTAGAGATAGGAGACCCTCTATGGCCGGGGAGCTGTTTTTT
CSARDRRPSMAGELFF
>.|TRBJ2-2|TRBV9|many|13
TGTGCCAGCAGCGCAACTAACACCGGGGAGCTGTTTTTT
CASSATNTGELFF
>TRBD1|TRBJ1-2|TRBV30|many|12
TGTGCTTGGGACAGGACGAACTATGGCTACACCTTC
CAWDRTNYGYTF
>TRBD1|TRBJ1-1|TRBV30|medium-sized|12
TGTGCGGGGGACAGGGGGCAATCTGAAGCTTTCTTT
CAGDRGQSEAFF
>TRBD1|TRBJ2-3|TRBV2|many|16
TGTGCCAGCAGTAAGGACCAGGGGGCCAGCACAGATACGCAGTATTTT
CASSKDQGASTDTQYF
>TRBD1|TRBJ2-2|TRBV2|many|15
TGTGCCAGCAGCCAGGACAGGGACCCCACCGGGGAGCTGTTTTTT
CASSQDRDPTGELFF
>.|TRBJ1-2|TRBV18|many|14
TGTGCCAGCTCACCATCAAACACTTACTATGGCTACACCTTC
CASSPSNTYYGYTF
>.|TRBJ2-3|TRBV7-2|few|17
TGTGCCAGCAGCTTAGACTGGGACTACAGGGCCGGAGATACGCAGTATTTT
CASSLDWDYRAGDTQYF
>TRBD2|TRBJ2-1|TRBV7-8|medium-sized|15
TGTGCCAGCAGCCCGGGACTAGCGGGAGCCGCTGAGCAGTTCTTC
CASSPGLAGAAEQFF
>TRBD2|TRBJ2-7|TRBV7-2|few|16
TGTGCCAGCAGCACATCACTAGCGGGAGGGTCCTACGAGCAGTACTTC
CASSTSLAGGSYEQYF
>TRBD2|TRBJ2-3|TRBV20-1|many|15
TGCAGTGCTGCGACTAGCGGCATTAGCACAGATACGCAGTATTTT
CSAATSGISTDTQYF
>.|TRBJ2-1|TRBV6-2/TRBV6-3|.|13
TGTGCCAGCAGTTACGAGGATCACAATGAGCAGTTCTTC
CASSYEDHNEQFF
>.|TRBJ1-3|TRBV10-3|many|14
TGTGCCATCAGTGACAGGGACTCTGGAAACACCATATATTTT
CAISDRDSGNTIYF
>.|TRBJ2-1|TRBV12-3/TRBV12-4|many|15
TGTGCCAGCAGCCTCGCGGCGGGATTGGACAATGAGCAGTTCTTC
CASSLAAGLDNEQFF
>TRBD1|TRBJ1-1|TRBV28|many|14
TGTGCCAGCGGGGGGACAGGGGTGAACACTGAAGCTTTCTTT
CASGGTGVNTEAFF
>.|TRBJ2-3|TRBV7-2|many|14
TGTGCCAGCAGCTTGAGGGCTAGCACAGATACGCAGTATTTT
CASSLRASTDTQYF
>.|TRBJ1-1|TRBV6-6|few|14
TGTGCCAGCAGTTACAGCCAGGGAAGCACTGAAGCTTTCTTT
CASSYSQGSTEAFF
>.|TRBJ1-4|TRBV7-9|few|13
TGTGCCAGCAGCTTAGCTGGGGCTGAAAAACTGTTTTTT
CASSLAGAEKLFF
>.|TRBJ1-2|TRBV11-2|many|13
TGTGCCAGCAGCTTAGTGGCTAGGTATGGCTACACCTTC
CASSLVARYGYTF
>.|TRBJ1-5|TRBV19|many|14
TGTGCCAGTAGTTGGACAGTTCGCAATCAGCCCCAGCATTTT
CASSWTVRNQPQHF